Described below is a single T cell receptor beta chain sequence and its context. These data are taken from a study of T cell changes during pregnancy in multiple sclerosis. Germline lookup yields CDR1 MNHNS and CDR2 SASEGT. Unmatched junction bases numbered 7, after V lost 4 bases and J lost 6 bases. This CDR3 has 15 amino acids. The table came from immunoSEQ multiplex PCR; TCRdb's copy has only in-frame clones and leaves some out. The sample lists about 44,000 clones, just under 95% seen once, with 0.45% to 0.55% in the top ten. The rearrangement links TRBV6-1 to TRBJ2-2; 8 positions match TRBD1. The input for sequencing was CD4+ T cells from peripheral blood mononuclear cells, taken in the third trimester of pregnancy. The source is a female donor with multiple sclerosis, enrolled in a pregnancy study. CDR3 loop: CASSARTGYPGELFF. CDR3 sequence (DNA): TGTGCCAGCAGTGCCAGGACAGGGTATCCCGGGGAGCTGTTTTTT.